Presented here are 26 T cell receptor beta chains from one specimen sequenced in a study of cytomegalovirus exposure and HLA in healthy donors. PCR amplification relied on 60 Vbeta primers (plus 13 Jbeta primers). TCRdb keeps only in-frame clones here, not all; method: immunoSEQ multiplex PCR. The sample records some 110,000 clones, 80% to 85% being singletons. Sequences were obtained from PBMCs. The receptors stem from a man between 25 and 39 years old in good health and CMV-seropositive.

The rearrangement links TRBV11-2 to TRBJ1-5, with D uncertain. Trimming took 1 base from V and 7 from J, leaving 8 bases between them. CDR1 is SGHAT and CDR2 is FQNNGV in the germline V gene. The CDR3 is 13 residues long. As DNA, the CDR3 is TGTGCCAGCAGCTTAGGGGCGGGACAGCCCCAGCATTTT. It translates to CASSLGAGQPQHF.

Concerning this clone: Germline and junction disagree at one end, which may indicate a read error. J is TRBJ1-1 and V is TRBV6-1; maybe TRBD1 (6 bases). This CDR3 comprises 16 residues. The germline V gene encodes CDR1 MNHNS and CDR2 SASEGT. The CDR3, as DNA: TGTGCCAGCAGTGAAAACGATGGCAGGGGAGGGGAGAGTAGGATCTTT. Its protein product is CASSENDGRGGESRIF.

As DNA, the CDR3 is TGTGCCAGTAATGGGGACAGGGATCGCACTGAAGCTTTCTTT. Translated: CASNGDRDRTEAFF. This chain links TRBV19 with TRBJ1-1; 9 nucleotides align to TRBD1. The ends lost 7 bases at V and 4 bases at J; junction bases unmatched: 7. CDR3 length: 14 residues. Germline CDR1 and CDR2: LNHDA and SQIVND (reference sequence).

V gene TRBV19 combines with J gene TRBJ2-2; 9 bases agree with TRBD2. The CDR3 covers 15 residues. Trimming took 7 bases from V and 7 from J; bases not matched to a gene: 10. Germline loops: CDR1 LNHDA, CDR2 SQIVND (reference sequence). The CDR3 sequence: CASTLGLAGIGELFF. The DNA of the CDR3 is TGTGCCAGTACCCTTGGGCTAGCGGGAATCGGGGAGCTGTTTTTT.

The gene calls are TRBV28 and TRBJ2-7, with D possibly TRBD1 on 5 matching bases. CDR1 is MDHEN, CDR2 SYDVKM, per germline. The CDR3 loop spans 13 amino acids. Trimming stripped 2 bases from V and 2 bases from J, with 7 bases between. The CDR3 protein is CASSLMDTYEQYF. CDR3 DNA: TGTGCCAGCAGTTTAATGGACACCTACGAGCAGTACTTC.

V gene TRBV5-4 combines with J gene TRBJ2-3; 8 positions agree with TRBD2. CDR3 length: 17 amino acids. V shed 1 base, J shed 2 bases, and the junction held 9 bases outside the gene matches. Germline CDR1 SGHNT, CDR2 YYREEE (reference sequence). In DNA form, the CDR3 reads TGTGCCAGCAGCTTGAGGTCAGCGGGGGCTCACACAGATACGCAGTATTTT. This gives the protein CASSLRSAGAHTDTQYF.

The chain employs TRBV6-4 and TRBJ2-5; a possible D gene is TRBD2 (6 bases). From germline, CDR1 is MRHNA and CDR2 SNTAGT. Between the trimmed V and J ends, which lost 8 bases and 2 bases, there was a span of 12 bases. The CDR3 length is 13 residues. The CDR3 reads CASQLGLQETQYF. In nucleotides, the CDR3 is TGTGCCAGCCAACTGGGACTGCAAGAGACCCAGTACTTC.

The chain employs TRBV28 and TRBJ2-5; 8 nucleotides align to TRBD2. This CDR3 contains 16 residues. Trimming took 1 base from V and 0 from J; bases not matched to a gene: 4. Germline V gene data show CDR1 as MDHEN and CDR2 as SYDVKM. CDR3 amino acids: CASSLYEREYQETQYF. In DNA form, the CDR3 reads TGTGCCAGCAGTTTATATGAGCGGGAGTACCAAGAGACCCAGTACTTC.

The chain uses TRBV5-1 and TRBJ2-3; TRBD2 agrees at 7 bases. After removal of 0 bases from V and 0 bases from J, the junction contained 7 bases not matched to a gene. The CDR3 contains 17 residues. CDR1 is SGHRS, CDR2 YFSETQ, per germline. The CDR3, as DNA: TGCGCCAGCAGCTTGGTGGTCGGCGGGGGAAGCACAGATACGCAGTATTTT. It encodes CASSLVVGGGSTDTQYF.

The V and J genes are TRBV5-1 and TRBJ2-7; D is possibly TRBD2 (6 bases). Germline loops: CDR1 SGHRS, CDR2 YFSETQ. The CDR3 extends over 13 amino acids. Deletions cut 2 bases from V and 2 bases from J, with 8 bases between. CDR3 amino acids: CASSFTGAYEQYF. DNA of the CDR3: TGCGCCAGCAGCTTTACGGGGGCCTACGAGCAGTACTTC.

This clone has just a few counts. The chain links TRBV12-2 to TRBJ1-4; TRBD1 is the table's D call, not checked against the DNA. TRBV12-2 is a known pseudogene. The CDR3 covers 16 residues. The chain's CDR3 is CASRLVPQGVREKLFF. CDR3 in DNA: TGTGCAAGTCGCTTAGTCCCGCAGGGGGTGCGGGAAAAACTGTTTTTT.

V usage is TRBV5-1 and J usage is TRBJ2-2; TRBD2 agrees at 12 bases. Germline CDR1 reads SGHRS; CDR2 reads YFSETQ. The CDR3 extends over 18 amino acids. The ends lost 1 base at V and 4 bases at J; junction bases unmatched: 8. CDR3 nucleotide sequence: TGCGCCAGCAGCTTGTCGTCCCTAGCGGGAGGGCCCACCGGGGAGCTGTTTTTT. Its protein product is CASSLSSLAGGPTGELFF.

The chain combines TRBV27 with TRBJ2-1; 9 bases are shared with TRBD1. Germline V gene sequence: CDR1 MNHEY, CDR2 SMNVEV (reference sequence). The J segment lost 9 bases and the V segment lost 2 bases, leaving 14 bases of the junction unmatched. The CDR3 spans 17 residues. CDR3 region: CASSLNPGTGRFGEQFF. The DNA of the CDR3 is TGTGCCAGCAGTTTAAACCCCGGGACAGGGAGGTTCGGTGAGCAGTTCTTC.

This sequence joins TRBV11-3 and TRBJ2-1, with TRBD2 as a possible D gene (6 bases). CDR3 length: 15 amino acids. CDR1 SGHNT and CDR2 YENEEA come from the germline V gene. Trimming shortened V by 5 bases and J by 7 bases, and 18 bases separated the two germline ends. The CDR3 protein is CASSTPGTGTNEQFF. The DNA for the CDR3 is TGTGCCAGCAGCACCCCCGGGACTGGGACGAATGAGCAGTTCTTC.

The chain joins TRBV4-1 to TRBJ2-1; 7 nucleotides agree with TRBD2. The CDR3 totals 17 residues. Looked up from germline, CDR1 is MGHRA and CDR2 is YSYEKL. V was pared by 0 bases and J by 9 bases, with 14 bases of the junction left unmatched. The CDR3 DNA follows: TGCGCCAGCAGCCAAGATCCTTCTCGCGGGAGTTTATCTGAGCAGTTCTTC. This codes for CASSQDPSRGSLSEQFF.

The chain uses TRBV29-1 and TRBJ1-1; no clear D gene. Trimming stripped 0 bases from V and 1 base from J, with 6 bases between. CDR1 is SQVTM and CDR2 is ANQGSEA in the germline V gene. This CDR3 has 13 amino acids. The CDR3 spells CSVEDRQNTEAFF. The CDR3 nucleotides are TGCAGCGTTGAAGATAGACAGAACACTGAAGCTTTCTTT.

The chain uses TRBV29-1 and TRBJ2-3, with 7 bases identical to TRBD2. The CDR3 spans 14 residues. Germline loops: CDR1 SQVTM, CDR2 ANQGSEA. After removal of 4 bases from V and 8 bases from J, the junction contained 12 bases not matched to a gene. The CDR3 sequence is CSVGDQYPGGTQYF. The CDR3 nucleotides are TGCAGCGTTGGGGATCAATATCCGGGGGGTACGCAGTATTTT.

This clone occurred a few times. The CDR3 region is CASSPLQGGEQYF. The DNA of the CDR3 is TGTGCCAGCAGTCCACTACAGGGCGGAGAGCAGTACTTC. The genes are TRBV28 and TRBJ2-5, with D tentatively TRBD1 (6 bases). V dropped 5 bases and J dropped 11 bases, with 18 bases sitting between them. In germline, CDR1 is MDHEN, CDR2 SYDVKM. This CDR3 is built from 13 residues.

A single count supports this clone. The genes are TRBV29-1 and TRBJ2-3; TRBD1 is a possible D gene (5 bases). The CDR3 consists of 16 residues. The germline V and J ends were trimmed by 1 base and 2 bases, with 16 bases remaining between them. The germline V gene has CDR1 SQVTM and CDR2 ANQGSEA. Written as DNA, the CDR3 is TGCAGCGTTGAAGGTGCTCTAAAAGGGGCCACAGATACGCAGTATTTT. It encodes CSVEGALKGATDTQYF.

The chain has TRBV4-1 and TRBJ2-7, with D tentatively TRBD1 (6 bases). Trimming cost V 4 bases and J 0 bases, with 13 bases left between them. This CDR3 is built from 15 residues. Germline assignment: CDR1 MGHRA and CDR2 YSYEKL. CDR3 nucleotide sequence: TGCGCCAGCAGCCGAGACAACAGGGACTCCTACGAGCAGTACTTC. The encoded protein is CASSRDNRDSYEQYF.

This clone turned up a few times. In DNA, the CDR3 is TGTGCCAGCAGCACCCGGATTGACAGACCCCAAGAGACCCAGTACTTC. It specifies CASSTRIDRPQETQYF. The gene calls are TRBV28 and TRBJ2-5; TRBD1 might be the D (5 bases). Trimming cost V 6 bases and J 1 base, with 18 bases left between them. Germline values: CDR1 MDHEN, CDR2 SYDVKM. The CDR3 extends over 16 amino acids.

The rearrangement uses TRBV5-8 and TRBJ2-7; D ambiguous. This CDR3 is built from 14 residues. Germline V lookup: CDR1 SGHTS, CDR2 YDEGEE. V shed 0 bases and J shed 1 base, with 8 bases lying between them. In DNA, the CDR3 is TGTGCCAGCAGCTTGGCCTTGGAGTCCTACGAGCAGTACGTC. Translation: CASSLALESYEQYV.

This clone was counted a few times. The CDR3 loop is CASSLEPGLATQYF. The CDR3 DNA reads as TGCGCCAGCAGCTTGGAACCGGGACTAGCAACCCAGTACTTC. The chain joins TRBV5-1 to TRBJ2-5, with 9 bases aligning to TRBD2. The germline V gene has CDR1 SGHRS and CDR2 YFSETQ. The CDR3 contains 14 residues. The J segment lost 8 bases and the V segment lost 0 bases, leaving 5 bases of the junction unmatched.

In DNA, the CDR3 is TGTGCCAGCAGCTTGCTTGAGTGGGGGGGGTCCTACAATGAGCAGTTCTTC. Translated: CASSLLEWGGSYNEQFF. This sequence joins TRBV5-6 and TRBJ2-1; 7 nucleotides line up with TRBD2. Germline trimming cut 1 base from V and 1 base from J; bases unmatched to any gene: 8. The germline V gene encodes CDR1 SGHDT and CDR2 YYEEEE. CDR3 length: 17 residues.

The chain recombines TRBV14 with TRBJ1-6; 8 nucleotides agree with TRBD1. CDR1 is SGHDN, CDR2 FVKESK, per germline. J was trimmed by 10 bases and V by 1 base; bases with no gene match: 15. The CDR3 is made up of 18 amino acids. As DNA, the CDR3 is TGTGCCAGCAGCCAAGTCCCGATCCGGACAGGGTATTGGTCACCCCTCCACTTT. Encoded protein: CASSQVPIRTGYWSPLHF.

The gene calls are TRBV28 and TRBJ2-5; TRBD1 aligns across 9 bases. The germline V gene encodes CDR1 MDHEN and CDR2 SYDVKM. The CDR3 length is 18 residues. V was pared by 6 bases and J by 2 bases, with 16 bases of the junction left unmatched. CDR3 DNA: TGTGCCAGCAGAAGTTCCCCGCACCGACAGGGGGTTCAAGAGACCCAGTACTTC. This sequence encodes CASRSSPHRQGVQETQYF.